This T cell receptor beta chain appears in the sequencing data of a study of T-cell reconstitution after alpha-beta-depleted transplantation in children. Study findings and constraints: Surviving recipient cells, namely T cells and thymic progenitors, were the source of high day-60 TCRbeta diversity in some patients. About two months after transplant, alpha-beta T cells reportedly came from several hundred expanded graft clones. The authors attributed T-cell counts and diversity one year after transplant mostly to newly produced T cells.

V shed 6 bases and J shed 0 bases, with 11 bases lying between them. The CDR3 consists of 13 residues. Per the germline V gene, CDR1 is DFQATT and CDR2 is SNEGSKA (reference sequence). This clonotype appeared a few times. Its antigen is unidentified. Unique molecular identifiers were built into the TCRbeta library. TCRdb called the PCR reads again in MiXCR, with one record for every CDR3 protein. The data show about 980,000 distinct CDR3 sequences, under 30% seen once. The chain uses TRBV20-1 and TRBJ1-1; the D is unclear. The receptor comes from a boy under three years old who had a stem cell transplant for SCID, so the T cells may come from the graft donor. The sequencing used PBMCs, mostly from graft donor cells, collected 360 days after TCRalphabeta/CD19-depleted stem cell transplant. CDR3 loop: CSAPRVMNTEAFF. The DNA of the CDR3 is TGCAGTGCCCCAAGGGTGATGAACACTGAAGCTTTCTTT.